The text below deals with one T cell receptor beta chain. Its specificity is not known. Lesional scalp tissue (obtained by punch biopsy) and peripheral blood were collected from alopecia areata patients. PBMCs were stained for CD3, CD4 and CD8, and CD4+ and CD8+ T cells were sorted. CDR3 length equals 14 residues. After removal of 3 bases from V and 3 bases from J, the junction contained 2 bases not matched to a gene. The germline CDR1 and CDR2 sequences are SEHNR and FQNEAQ (reference sequence). This record comes from a study of CD8+ T cells in alopecia areata. Across the whole study: The study gave tofacitinib for 6 to 18 months, then 6 months off drug. Study findings and constraints: In lesional scalp, particularly from alopecia totalis/universalis, clonality was higher than in normal scalp.

Reverse transcription of extracted RNA yielded cDNA, which provided the sequencing template. Using immunoSEQ multiplex PCR, the repertoire was profiled, and TCRdb retains in-frame clones only, with some absent. The sample contains around 100,000 clones, 41% of which appear only once. The sample consisted of CD4+ T cells sorted from blood. This clonotype was obtained from a human donor with alopecia areata. The V gene is TRBV7-9, the J gene TRBJ2-1, with 7 bases identical to TRBD1. The CDR3: CASSFGDSYNEQFF. The DNA for the CDR3 is TGTGCCAGCAGCTTCGGGGACAGCTACAATGAGCAGTTCTTC.